The 28 T cell receptor beta chains reported below all come from one sample, sequenced in a study of siplizumab effects on memory and regulatory T cells. Sequenced by immunoSEQ multiplex PCR; TCRdb stores in-frame clones only, minus some. Among 100,000 or so clones listed, 85% to 95% were seen once. The sample taken for sequencing was non-Treg CD4+ T cells sorted from blood. Receptor source: a human donor in good health.

This chain joins TRBV7-9 and TRBJ2-3, with TRBD2 identical over 10 bases. Germline loops: CDR1 SEHNR, CDR2 FQNEAQ (reference sequence). The CDR3 is 16 amino acids. V was clipped by 4 bases and J by 5 bases; unmatched bases: 9. The CDR3 bases are TGTGCCAGCAGCTGGGGACTAGCGTTAGCAGGAGATACGCAGTATTTT. Translation gives CASSWGLALAGDTQYF.

V and J are TRBV11-1 and TRBJ2-7; TRBD1 might be the D (6 bases). The ends were cut back, 1 base at V and 9 bases at J, with 13 bases in the middle. Germline V gene lookup returns CDR1 SGHAT and CDR2 FQDESV (reference sequence). The CDR3 sequence is 13 residues long. The CDR3 DNA sequence: TGTGCCAGCAGCTTAGACAGGGACGGTGGGCAGTACTTC. This sequence encodes CASSLDRDGGQYF.

This clone has just a few counts. The chain has TRBV27 and TRBJ2-5; D not certain. Between the trimmed V and J ends, which lost 6 bases and 5 bases, there was a span of 10 bases. The CDR3 runs 12 residues. Germline V gene data show CDR1 as MNHEY and CDR2 as SMNVEV (reference sequence). For the CDR3, the DNA is TGTGCCAGCAGAGGCCTTAGGGAGACCCAGTACTTC. Protein: CASRGLRETQYF.

The gene calls are TRBV7-2 and TRBJ2-2, with 12 bases that match TRBD2. The CDR3 is 20 amino acids. The V segment lost 0 bases and the J segment 6 bases; nucleotides outside the gene matches: 14. CDR1 and CDR2 from the germline V gene are SGHTA and FQGNSA. The CDR3 DNA sequence: TGTGCCAGCAGCTTAGCAGACGGATCCGGACTAGCGGGAAGGTCCGGGGAGCTGTTTTTT. Translation gives CASSLADGSGLAGRSGELFF.

This clone was seen a single time. The chain joins TRBV15 to TRBJ1-4; 8 bases align to TRBD1. CDR3 length: 13 residues. The germline V gene encodes CDR1 LNHNV and CDR2 YYDKDF (reference sequence). The V gene end was trimmed by 3 bases and the J gene end by 6 bases; junction bases not matched to a gene: 0. The CDR3 DNA reads TGTGCCACCAGCAGGGGACAGGATGAAAAACTGTTTTTT. Its protein product is CATSRGQDEKLFF.

A single count supports this clone. V and J are TRBV19 and TRBJ2-3, with 7 positions matching TRBD2. V trimming: 7 bases; J trimming: 0 bases; junction bases outside the gene matches: 10. Germline-derived CDR1 and CDR2 are LNHDA and SQIVND (reference sequence). The CDR3 sequence is 16 residues long. The CDR3: CASTPRGLLSTDTQYF. The DNA for the CDR3 is TGTGCCAGTACCCCAAGGGGACTACTCAGCACAGATACGCAGTATTTT.

The chain employs TRBV6-5 and TRBJ2-7, with a weak D call TRBD2 (6 bases). Germline V lookup: CDR1 MNHEY, CDR2 SVGAGI. The CDR3 contains 15 residues. Trimming stripped 5 bases from V and 4 bases from J, with 18 bases between. The DNA for the CDR3 is TGTGCCAGCAGTGTCACAGATGAGGGAGGATACGAGCAGTACTTC. It yields the protein CASSVTDEGGYEQYF.

The chain employs TRBV7-3 and TRBJ2-7, with D tentatively TRBD2 (6 bases). The CDR3 loop spans 14 amino acids. Trimming removed 2 bases at V and 3 bases at J, with 11 bases between. Looked up from germline, CDR1 is SGHTA and CDR2 is FQGTGA. CDR3 nucleotide sequence: TGTGCCAGCAGCTTATATGTGGGAGGCTACGAGCAGTACTTC. The encoded protein is CASSLYVGGYEQYF.

The chain carries TRBV6-5 and TRBJ1-6; 7 bases align to TRBD1. CDR1 and CDR2 from the germline V gene are MNHEY and SVGAGI. The CDR3 totals 14 residues. The J segment lost 8 bases and the V segment lost 6 bases, leaving 7 bases of the junction unmatched. CDR3 sequence (DNA): TGTGCCAGCAGCCTGAGGACAGGAGATTCACCCCTCCACTTT. Translation gives CASSLRTGDSPLHF.

The rearrangement links TRBV12-5 to TRBJ2-3; 7 bases are a match to TRBD2. J was trimmed by 3 bases and V by 0 bases; bases with no gene match: 6. Germline V gene data show CDR1 as LGHNT and CDR2 as FRNRAP. The CDR3 has 16 amino acids. CDR3 amino acids: CASGLVSGASTDTQYF. In nucleotides, the CDR3 is TGTGCTAGTGGTTTGGTCAGCGGGGCCTCGACAGATACGCAGTATTTT.

The chain has TRBV28 and TRBJ1-2; TRBD1 might be the D (5 bases). V was trimmed by 4 bases and J by 5 bases, leaving 20 bases between them. CDR1 is MDHEN, CDR2 SYDVKM, per germline. CDR3 length: 16 residues. The CDR3 loop is CASSSTPRDPYYGYTF. The CDR3 nucleotides read TGTGCCAGCAGTTCCACCCCCCGGGACCCATATTATGGCTACACCTTC.

The CDR3 coding sequence is TGCGCCAGCAGCTTGTTTACTAGCGGGAACGTGGAGACCCAGTACTTC. It encodes CASSLFTSGNVETQYF. This rearrangement joins TRBV5-1 to TRBJ2-5; 10 bases line up with TRBD2. After removal of 1 base from V and 5 bases from J, the junction contained 8 bases not matched to a gene. This CDR3 has 16 amino acids. The germline gives CDR1 SGHRS, CDR2 YFSETQ.

The chain is built from TRBV4-2 and TRBJ1-2; D unclear. Trimming removed 1 base at V and 8 bases at J, with 20 bases between. Germline CDR1 is LGHNA and CDR2 is YNFKEQ. This CDR3 is 16 amino acids long. CDR3: CASSQGTAPSPWGYTF. The CDR3 DNA reads TGTGCCAGCAGCCAAGGTACGGCTCCCTCCCCTTGGGGCTACACCTTC.

The rearrangement links TRBV2 to TRBJ1-1; TRBD1 might be the D (6 bases). V lost 7 bases to trimming and J lost 4 bases, with 19 bases between them. The CDR3 is made up of 15 amino acids. Germline CDR1 SNHLY, CDR2 FYNNEI. The CDR3 nucleotides read TGTGCCAGCATCCCACCCACAGGGTTGGGCACTGAAGCTTTCTTT. Amino acids: CASIPPTGLGTEAFF. The full variable domain, in which reference TRBV2 and TRBJ1-1 provide the parts outside the CDR3, is EPEVTQTPSHQVTQMGQEVILRCVPISNHLYFYWYRQILGQKVEFLVSFYNNEISEKSEIFDDQFSVERPDGSNFTLKIRSTKLEDSAMYFCASIPPTGLGTEAFFGQGTRLTVV.

This chain uses TRBV6-5 with TRBJ1-1; TRBD1 matches 10 bases. Germline V lookup: CDR1 MNHEY, CDR2 SVGAGI. V shed 7 bases, J shed 10 bases, and the junction held 9 bases outside the gene matches. This CDR3 comprises 13 residues. The CDR3 protein is CASTKRDRGAAFF. The CDR3, as DNA: TGTGCCAGCACCAAAAGGGACAGGGGCGCAGCTTTCTTT.

The chain is built from TRBV27 and TRBJ2-7; 9 bases are a match to TRBD1. V was pared by 0 bases and J by 6 bases, with 9 bases of the junction left unmatched. This CDR3 comprises 16 residues. Germline-derived CDR1 and CDR2 are MNHEY and SMNVEV (reference sequence). CDR3 residues: CASSLSRGQGGGEQYF. CDR3 DNA: TGTGCCAGCAGTTTATCGAGGGGACAGGGAGGCGGCGAGCAGTACTTC.

The V and J genes are TRBV5-5 and TRBJ2-7; D is possibly TRBD1 or TRBD2 (5 bases each). V shed 4 bases and J shed 2 bases, with 13 bases lying between them. The CDR3 length is 14 residues. Germline loops: CDR1 SGHKS, CDR2 YYEKEE (reference sequence). The CDR3 loop reads CASSRYGTTYEQYF. The CDR3 coding sequence is TGTGCCAGCAGCCGGTACGGGACGACCTACGAGCAGTACTTC.

This chain joins TRBV18 and TRBJ1-4; D possibly corresponds to TRBD1 (6 bases). CDR1 KGHSH and CDR2 LQKENI come from the germline V gene. The CDR3 consists of 13 residues. Trimming took off 4 bases at V and 8 bases at J, with 11 bases between the two ends. This chain's CDR3 is CASSQGVYEKLFF. CDR3 bases: TGTGCCAGCTCACAGGGGGTTTACGAAAAACTGTTTTTT.

The chain is built from TRBV12-5 and TRBJ2-3; D not certain. V was cut by 2 bases and J by 1 base, with 4 bases left in between. Germline V gene sequence: CDR1 LGHNT, CDR2 FRNRAP. This CDR3 is 13 amino acids long. The CDR3 protein is CASGLSGTDTQYF. CDR3 coding DNA: TGTGCTAGTGGTTTGAGCGGCACAGATACGCAGTATTTT.

The count of this clone is one. The V and J genes are TRBV7-3 and TRBJ2-5; no clear D. CDR3 length: 13 residues. Deletions cut 2 bases from V and 4 bases from J, with 8 bases between. The germline CDR1 and CDR2 sequences are SGHTA and FQGTGA. The CDR3 coding sequence is TGTGCCAGCAGCTTATTCGGTAGAGAGACCCAGTACTTC. It codes for CASSLFGRETQYF. The full variable domain, its missing parts supplied by reference TRBV7-3 and TRBJ2-5, is GAGVSQTPSNKVTEKGKYVELRCDPISGHTALYWYRQSLGQGPEFLIYFQGTGAADDSGLPNDRFFAVRPEGSVSTLKIQRTERGDSAVYLCASSLFGRETQYFGPGTRLLVL.

This clone has just one count. In DNA form, the CDR3 reads TGTGCCAGCAGCTTCCCGACAGGACCAAGGACCCAGTACTTC. This sequence encodes CASSFPTGPRTQYF. The rearrangement uses TRBV11-2 and TRBJ2-5; TRBD1 is a possible D gene (6 bases). The CDR3 is 14 residues long. Germline values: CDR1 SGHAT, CDR2 FQNNGV. Deletions cut 3 bases from V and 7 bases from J, with 15 bases between.

The rearrangement links TRBV19 to TRBJ2-7; D is unclear. The CDR3 length is 12 residues. V was pared by 5 bases and J by 8 bases, with 13 bases between. Germline CDR1 and CDR2: LNHDA and SQIVND (reference sequence). The CDR3 reads CASSPEFGKQYF. CDR3 nucleotide sequence: TGTGCCAGTAGTCCGGAGTTTGGCAAGCAGTACTTC. Looking up the rest from reference TRBV19 and TRBJ2-7 gives the full variable domain: DGGITQSPKYLFRKEGQNVTLSCEQNLNHDAMYWYRQDPGQGLRLIYYSQIVNDFQKGDIAEGYSVSREKKESFPLTVTSAQKNPTAFYLCASSPEFGKQYFGPGTRLTVT.

The CDR3 sequence is CASSFGGTSGPYEQYF. The CDR3 nucleotides are TGCGCCAGCAGCTTTGGCGGGACTAGCGGCCCCTACGAGCAGTACTTC. The J gene is TRBJ2-7, the V gene TRBV5-1, with TRBD2 identical over 11 bases. Germline assignment: CDR1 SGHRS and CDR2 YFSETQ. There are 16 residues in the CDR3. J was trimmed by 2 bases and V by 2 bases; bases with no gene match: 6.

The V call is TRBV18, the J call TRBJ2-7; D call uncertain. Germline V gene data show CDR1 as KGHSH and CDR2 as LQKENI. The ends were cut back, 6 bases at V and 0 bases at J, with 6 bases in the middle. The CDR3 is 12 amino acids. In DNA, the CDR3 is TGTGCCAGCTCGCAGAACTCCTACGAGCAGTACTTC. The encoded protein is CASSQNSYEQYF.

The CDR3 DNA reads TGTGCCAGCATACGGACTAGCGGGGACCTTCAAGAGACCCAGTACTTC. Its translation is CASIRTSGDLQETQYF. V and J are TRBV11-1 and TRBJ2-5, with 12 bases that match TRBD2. This CDR3 has 16 residues. Germline V gene data show CDR1 as SGHAT and CDR2 as FQDESV (reference sequence). The ends lost 7 bases at V and 2 bases at J; junction bases unmatched: 8.

This rearrangement joins TRBV7-8 to TRBJ1-2; D is possibly TRBD1 (5 bases). V gave up 8 bases and J gave up 4 bases, with 23 bases separating them. The CDR3 contains 16 residues. Germline values: CDR1 SGHVS, CDR2 FQNEAQ. CDR3 loop: CASDPKQGAFVYGYTF. The CDR3 DNA is TGTGCCAGCGACCCTAAGCAGGGAGCTTTCGTCTATGGCTACACCTTC. Based on the CDR3 plus reference TRBV7-8 and TRBJ1-2, the full variable domain is GAGVSQSPRYKVAKRGQDVALRCDPISGHVSLFWYQQALGQGPEFLTYFQNEAQLDKSGLPSDRFFAERPEGSVSTLKIQRTQQEDSAVYLCASDPKQGAFVYGYTFGSGTRLTVV.

The rearrangement joins TRBV19 to TRBJ1-5; D gene unclear. This CDR3 is 14 amino acids long. V was shortened by 4 bases and J by 0 bases, with 7 bases between the two germline ends. Looked up from germline, CDR1 is LNHDA and CDR2 is SQIVND (reference sequence). The CDR3 sequence: CASSKRDSNQPQHF. CDR3 in DNA: TGTGCCAGTAGTAAAAGGGATAGCAATCAGCCCCAGCATTTT.

The rearrangement joins TRBV5-4 to TRBJ1-2; D remains unclear. Germline loops: CDR1 SGHNT, CDR2 YYREEE (reference sequence). The length of the CDR3 is 15 residues. V lost 0 bases, J lost 4 bases, and 13 bases lay in between. In nucleotides, the CDR3 is TGTGCCAGCAGCTTGGCCGGGGTTAGAAGCTATGGCTACACCTTC. This sequence encodes CASSLAGVRSYGYTF.